Listed below are T cell receptor beta chains from one sample, sequenced in a study of T cells in Graves' hyperthyroidism and ophthalmopathy. TCRdb fed the multiplex PCR reads into MiXCR, producing one record per CDR3 protein. The sample has over 500,000 distinct CDR3 sequences, about 16% seen once. Sequences were obtained from blood. The receptors were gathered from a woman in her twenties or thirties with Graves' ophthalmopathy. Both conserved end residues are part of each CDR3. A D gene is named only where the DNA matches it firmly. Size is stated for part of the rows, as once, few or many counts, or as a class when the clone is expanded.

V,size,J,D,DNA,CDR3
TRBV7-8,NA,TRBJ1-1,NA,TGTGCCAGCAGCTTAGCAGGGTCCGCCACTGAAGCTTTCTTT,CASSLAGSATEAFF
TRBV5-1,NA,TRBJ2-7,TRBD1,TGCGCCAGCAGTCGACAGGGGCCAAGCGAGCAGTACTTC,CASSRQGPSEQYF
TRBV7-2,many,TRBJ2-1,TRBD1,TGTGCCAGCAGCTTTACAGGGGGAAACAATGAGCAGTTCTTC,CASSFTGGNNEQFF
TRBV20-1,many,TRBJ1-1,NA,TGCAGTGCTAGAGATCTCGGGAGCGAGGGCGTCACTGAAGCTTTCTTT,CSARDLGSEGVTEAFF
TRBV7-9,NA,TRBJ1-5,TRBD1,TGTGCCAGCAGCTTAGGCGGGGACAGTCATCAGCCCCAGCATTTT,CASSLGGDSHQPQHF
TRBV28,many,TRBJ2-6,NA,TGTGCCAGCAGTTTGCGGATTACTGGGGCCAACGTCCTGACTTTC,CASSLRITGANVLTF
TRBV20-1,many,TRBJ2-1,NA,TGCAGTGCTAGCGTGGGCATTGGGGATGGGGGGAATGAGCAGTTCTTC,CSASVGIGDGGNEQFF
TRBV28,many,TRBJ2-1,NA,TGTGCCAGCAGTTCCACAACTCGGTGGCAGTTCTTC,CASSSTTRWQFF
TRBV19,NA,TRBJ2-7,TRBD2,TGTGCCAGTAGTTCAGTCCGTAGCGGGCATCAATACGAGCAGTACTTC,CASSSVRSGHQYEQYF
TRBV27,few,TRBJ2-7,NA,TGTGCCAGCAGTTTATCGTGGGGGGACTACGAGCAGTACTTC,CASSLSWGDYEQYF
TRBV2,many,TRBJ2-3,NA,TGTGCCAGCACCCACACAGATACGCAGTATTTT,CASTHTDTQYF